This T cell receptor (beta chain) was identified during a study of CD8+ T cells in alopecia areata. Study as a whole: Treated patients were given oral tofacitinib, which was dosed at 5 to 10 mg twice daily.

Patients with alopecia areata provided lesional scalp punch biopsies as well as peripheral blood. Sorting from PBMCs produced CD4+ and CD8+ T cells. Sequencing used cDNA as its template, made by extracting RNA and reverse transcribing it. Assay: immunoSEQ multiplex PCR; the TCRdb copy retains only in-frame clones and omits some. The data show some 170,000 clones, 67% seen once. The CDR3 consists of 18 residues. CDR1 is SNHLY, CDR2 FYNNEI, per germline. V lost 3 bases, J lost 0 bases, and 9 bases stayed unmatched. The TCR was taken from a human donor with alopecia areata. This rearrangement joins TRBV2 to TRBJ2-7; 12 nucleotides align to TRBD2. The input for sequencing was CD8+ T cells sorted from blood, taken at week 0. The DNA of the CDR3 is TGTGCCAGCAGTGATCCCCGACTAGCGGGGGAGAGCTCCTACGAGCAGTACTTC. It is translated as CASSDPRLAGESSYEQYF.